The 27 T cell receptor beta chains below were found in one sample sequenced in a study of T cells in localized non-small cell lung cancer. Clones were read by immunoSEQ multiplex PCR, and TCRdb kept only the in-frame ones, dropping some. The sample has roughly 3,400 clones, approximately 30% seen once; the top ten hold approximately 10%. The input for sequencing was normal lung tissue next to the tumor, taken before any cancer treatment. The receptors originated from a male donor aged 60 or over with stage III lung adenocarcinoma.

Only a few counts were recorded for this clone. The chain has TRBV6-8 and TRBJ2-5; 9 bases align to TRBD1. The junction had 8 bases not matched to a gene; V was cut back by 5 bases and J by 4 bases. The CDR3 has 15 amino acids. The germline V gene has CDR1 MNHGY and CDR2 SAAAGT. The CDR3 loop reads CASSARDREAETQYF. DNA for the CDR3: TGTGCCAGCAGTGCCCGGGACAGGGAGGCAGAGACCCAGTACTTC.

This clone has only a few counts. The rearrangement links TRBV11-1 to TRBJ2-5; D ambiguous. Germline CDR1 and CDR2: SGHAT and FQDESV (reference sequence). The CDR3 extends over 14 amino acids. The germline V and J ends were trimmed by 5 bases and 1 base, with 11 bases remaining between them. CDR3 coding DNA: TGTGCCAGCAGCCCGGTCCACCTCCAAGAGACCCAGTACTTC. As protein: CASSPVHLQETQYF.

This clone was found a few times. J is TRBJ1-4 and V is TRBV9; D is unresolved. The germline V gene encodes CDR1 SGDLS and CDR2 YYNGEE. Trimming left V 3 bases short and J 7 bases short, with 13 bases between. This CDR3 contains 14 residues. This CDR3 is CASSASLLGEKLFF. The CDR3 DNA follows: TGTGCCAGCAGCGCCAGCCTCCTTGGTGAAAAACTGTTTTTT.

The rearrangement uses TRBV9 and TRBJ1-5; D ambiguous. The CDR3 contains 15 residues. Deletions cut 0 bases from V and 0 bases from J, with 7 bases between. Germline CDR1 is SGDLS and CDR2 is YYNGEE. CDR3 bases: TGTGCCAGCAGCGTAGAAGCTGATAGCAATCAGCCCCAGCATTTT. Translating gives CASSVEADSNQPQHF.

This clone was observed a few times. The DNA of the CDR3 is TGTGCCAGCAGTTACAGGGGCTATGGCTACACCTTC. Its protein product is CASSYRGYGYTF. The chain uses TRBV6-8 and TRBJ1-2, with D possibly matching TRBD1 (5 bases). V shed 2 bases and J shed 4 bases, with 5 bases lying between them. This CDR3 is 12 amino acids long. Germline V CDR1 and CDR2: MNHGY, SAAAGT.

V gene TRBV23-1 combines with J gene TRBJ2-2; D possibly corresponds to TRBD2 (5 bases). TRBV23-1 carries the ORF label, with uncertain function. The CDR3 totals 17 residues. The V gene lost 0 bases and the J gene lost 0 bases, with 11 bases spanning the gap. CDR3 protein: CASSQSGVGSNTGELFF. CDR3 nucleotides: TGCGCCAGCAGTCAATCCGGGGTGGGGTCGAACACCGGGGAGCTGTTTTTT.

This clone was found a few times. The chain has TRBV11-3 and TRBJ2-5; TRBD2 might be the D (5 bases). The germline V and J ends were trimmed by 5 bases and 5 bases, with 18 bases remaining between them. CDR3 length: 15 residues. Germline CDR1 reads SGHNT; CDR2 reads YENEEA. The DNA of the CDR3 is TGTGCCAGCAGCCCGGGATCGGTCCGAACGGAGACCCAGTACTTC. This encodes CASSPGSVRTETQYF.

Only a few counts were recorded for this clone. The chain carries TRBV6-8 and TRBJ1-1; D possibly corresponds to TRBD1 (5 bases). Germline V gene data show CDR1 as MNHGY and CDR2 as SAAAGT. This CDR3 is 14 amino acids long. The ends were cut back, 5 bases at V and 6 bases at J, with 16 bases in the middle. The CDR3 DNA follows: TGTGCCAGCAGTCAACCAGGGAAGATCCCTGAAGCTTTCTTT. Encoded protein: CASSQPGKIPEAFF.

The CDR3, as DNA: TGCGCCAGCAGTCCCGGGGTCTACTATGGCTACACCTTC. Its translation: CASSPGVYYGYTF. The rearrangement links TRBV10-1 to TRBJ1-2; D unresolved. This CDR3 is 13 amino acids long. V lost 5 bases and J lost 3, with 10 bases in between. Looked up from germline, CDR1 is WNHNN and CDR2 is SYGVQD (reference sequence).

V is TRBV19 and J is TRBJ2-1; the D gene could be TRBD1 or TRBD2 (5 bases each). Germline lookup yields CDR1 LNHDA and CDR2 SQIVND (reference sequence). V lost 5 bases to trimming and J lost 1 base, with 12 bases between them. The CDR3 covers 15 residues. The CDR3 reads CASSSWGISYNEQFF. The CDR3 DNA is TGTGCCAGTAGTTCCTGGGGGATATCCTACAATGAGCAGTTCTTC. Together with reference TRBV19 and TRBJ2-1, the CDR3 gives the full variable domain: DGGITQSPKYLFRKEGQNVTLSCEQNLNHDAMYWYRQDPGQGLRLIYYSQIVNDFQKGDIAEGYSVSREKKESFPLTVTSAQKNPTAFYLCASSSWGISYNEQFFGPGTRLTVL.

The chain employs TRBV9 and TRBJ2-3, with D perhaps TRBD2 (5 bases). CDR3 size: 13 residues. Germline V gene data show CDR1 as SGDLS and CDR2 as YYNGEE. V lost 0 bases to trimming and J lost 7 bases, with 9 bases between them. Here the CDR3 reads CASSVVDSNTQYF. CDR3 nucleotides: TGTGCCAGCAGCGTAGTGGACTCTAATACGCAGTATTTT.

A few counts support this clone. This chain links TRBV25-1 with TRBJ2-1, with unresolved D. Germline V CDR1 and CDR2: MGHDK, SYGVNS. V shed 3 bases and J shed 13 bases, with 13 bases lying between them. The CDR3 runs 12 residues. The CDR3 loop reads CASSDSRIDQFF. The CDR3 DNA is TGTGCCAGCAGTGACTCTAGAATTGATCAGTTCTTC.

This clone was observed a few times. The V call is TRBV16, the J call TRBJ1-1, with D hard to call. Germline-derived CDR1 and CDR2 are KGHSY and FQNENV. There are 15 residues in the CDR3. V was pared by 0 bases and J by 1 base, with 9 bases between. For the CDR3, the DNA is TGTGCCAGCAGCCAATCCGTACGGAAGAACACTGAAGCTTTCTTT. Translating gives CASSQSVRKNTEAFF.

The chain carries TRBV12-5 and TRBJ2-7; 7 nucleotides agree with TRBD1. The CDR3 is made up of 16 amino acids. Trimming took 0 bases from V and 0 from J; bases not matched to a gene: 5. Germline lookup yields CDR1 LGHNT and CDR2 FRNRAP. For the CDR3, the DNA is TGTGCTAGTGGTTTGGTGGTAGGGGACAGCTCCTACGAGCAGTACTTC. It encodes CASGLVVGDSSYEQYF.

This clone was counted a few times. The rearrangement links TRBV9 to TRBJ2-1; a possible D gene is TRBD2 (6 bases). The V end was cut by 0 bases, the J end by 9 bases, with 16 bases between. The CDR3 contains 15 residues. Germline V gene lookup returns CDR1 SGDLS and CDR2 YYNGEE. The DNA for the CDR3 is TGTGCCAGCAGCGTAGTGCCGGGAGCAGTTTTTGAGCAGTTCTTC. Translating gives CASSVVPGAVFEQFF.

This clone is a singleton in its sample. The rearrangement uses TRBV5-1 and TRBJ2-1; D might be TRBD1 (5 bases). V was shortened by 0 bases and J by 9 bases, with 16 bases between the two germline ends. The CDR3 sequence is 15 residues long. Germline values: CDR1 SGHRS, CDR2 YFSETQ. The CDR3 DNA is TGCGCCAGCAGCTTGGAATCAGGGCAATGGGGTGAGCAGTTCTTC. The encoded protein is CASSLESGQWGEQFF.

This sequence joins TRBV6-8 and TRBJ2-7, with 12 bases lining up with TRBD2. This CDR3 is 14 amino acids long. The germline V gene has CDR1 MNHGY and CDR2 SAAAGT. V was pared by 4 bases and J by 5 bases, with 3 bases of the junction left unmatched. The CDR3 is CASSSSGRANEQYF. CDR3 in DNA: TGTGCCAGCAGTTCTAGCGGGAGGGCCAACGAGCAGTACTTC.

CDR3 region: CASSVTVNTEAFF. CDR3 bases: TGTGCCAGCAGCGTAACAGTGAACACTGAAGCTTTCTTT. The chain has TRBV9 and TRBJ1-1; no clear D. The V gene lost 1 base and the J gene lost 0 bases, with 4 bases spanning the gap. Germline V gene sequence: CDR1 SGDLS, CDR2 YYNGEE. CDR3 size: 13 residues.

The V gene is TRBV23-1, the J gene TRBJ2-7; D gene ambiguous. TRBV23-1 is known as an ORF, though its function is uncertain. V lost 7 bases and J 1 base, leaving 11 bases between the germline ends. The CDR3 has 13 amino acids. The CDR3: CASIRAYSYEQYF. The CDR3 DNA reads TGCGCCAGCATCCGGGCCTATTCCTACGAGCAGTACTTC.

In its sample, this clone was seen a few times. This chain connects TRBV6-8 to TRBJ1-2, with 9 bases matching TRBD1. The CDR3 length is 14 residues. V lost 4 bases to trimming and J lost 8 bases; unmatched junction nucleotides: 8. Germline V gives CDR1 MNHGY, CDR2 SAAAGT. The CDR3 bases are TGTGCCAGCAGTTCCAGGGACAGGGTCTGGGGCTACACCTTC. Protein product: CASSSRDRVWGYTF.

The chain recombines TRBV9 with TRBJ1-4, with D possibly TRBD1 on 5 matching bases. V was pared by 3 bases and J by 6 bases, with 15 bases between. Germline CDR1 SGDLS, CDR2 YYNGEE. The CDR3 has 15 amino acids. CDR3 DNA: TGTGCCAGCAGCGATTCGGGACGGTCTTATGAAAAACTGTTTTTT. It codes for CASSDSGRSYEKLFF.

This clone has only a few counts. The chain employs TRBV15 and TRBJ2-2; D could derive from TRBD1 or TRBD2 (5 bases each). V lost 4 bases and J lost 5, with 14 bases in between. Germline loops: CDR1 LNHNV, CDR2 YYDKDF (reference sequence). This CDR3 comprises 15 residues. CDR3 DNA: TGTGCCACCAGCATGGGACGGCTGCAAACCGGGGAGCTGTTTTTT. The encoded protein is CATSMGRLQTGELFF.

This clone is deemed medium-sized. The CDR3 coding sequence is TGTGCCAGCAGCGTAGGAACGGTATTCACAGATACGCAGTATTTT. Translating gives CASSVGTVFTDTQYF. The chain uses TRBV9 and TRBJ2-3; D ambiguous. V was trimmed by 0 bases and J by 2 bases, leaving 10 bases between them. Germline assignment: CDR1 SGDLS and CDR2 YYNGEE. CDR3 length: 15 residues. Drawing the rest from reference TRBV9 and TRBJ2-3, the complete variable domain is DSGVTQTPKHLITATGQRVTLRCSPRSGDLSVYWYQQSLDQGLQFLIQYYNGEERAKGNILERFSAQQFPDLHSELNLSSLELGDSALYFCASSVGTVFTDTQYFGPGTRLTVL.

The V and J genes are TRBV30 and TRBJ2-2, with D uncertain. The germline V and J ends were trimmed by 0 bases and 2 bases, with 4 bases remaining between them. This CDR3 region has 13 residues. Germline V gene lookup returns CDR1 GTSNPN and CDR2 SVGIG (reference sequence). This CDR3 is CAWSVLNTGELFF. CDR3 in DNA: TGTGCCTGGAGTGTACTTAACACCGGGGAGCTGTTTTTT.

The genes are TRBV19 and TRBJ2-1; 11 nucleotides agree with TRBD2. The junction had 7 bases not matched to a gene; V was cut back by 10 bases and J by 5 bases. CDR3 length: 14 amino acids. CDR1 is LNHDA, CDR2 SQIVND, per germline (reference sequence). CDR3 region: CATTTTSGNNEQFF. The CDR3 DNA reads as TGTGCCACTACAACGACTAGCGGGAACAATGAGCAGTTCTTC. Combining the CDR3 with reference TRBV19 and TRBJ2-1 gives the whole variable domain DGGITQSPKYLFRKEGQNVTLSCEQNLNHDAMYWYRQDPGQGLRLIYYSQIVNDFQKGDIAEGYSVSREKKESFPLTVTSAQKNPTAFYLCATTTTSGNNEQFFGPGTRLTVL.

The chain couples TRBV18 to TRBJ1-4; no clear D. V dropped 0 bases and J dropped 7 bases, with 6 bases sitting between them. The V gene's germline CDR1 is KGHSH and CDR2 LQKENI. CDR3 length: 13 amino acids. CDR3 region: CASSPPWGEKLFF. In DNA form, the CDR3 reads TGTGCCAGCTCACCACCCTGGGGTGAAAAACTGTTTTTT.

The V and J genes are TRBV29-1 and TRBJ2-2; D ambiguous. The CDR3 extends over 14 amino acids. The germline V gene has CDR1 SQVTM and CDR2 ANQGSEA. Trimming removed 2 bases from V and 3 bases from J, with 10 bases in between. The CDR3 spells CSVEPYKDTGELFF. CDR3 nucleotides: TGCAGCGTTGAACCATACAAGGACACCGGGGAGCTGTTTTTT.